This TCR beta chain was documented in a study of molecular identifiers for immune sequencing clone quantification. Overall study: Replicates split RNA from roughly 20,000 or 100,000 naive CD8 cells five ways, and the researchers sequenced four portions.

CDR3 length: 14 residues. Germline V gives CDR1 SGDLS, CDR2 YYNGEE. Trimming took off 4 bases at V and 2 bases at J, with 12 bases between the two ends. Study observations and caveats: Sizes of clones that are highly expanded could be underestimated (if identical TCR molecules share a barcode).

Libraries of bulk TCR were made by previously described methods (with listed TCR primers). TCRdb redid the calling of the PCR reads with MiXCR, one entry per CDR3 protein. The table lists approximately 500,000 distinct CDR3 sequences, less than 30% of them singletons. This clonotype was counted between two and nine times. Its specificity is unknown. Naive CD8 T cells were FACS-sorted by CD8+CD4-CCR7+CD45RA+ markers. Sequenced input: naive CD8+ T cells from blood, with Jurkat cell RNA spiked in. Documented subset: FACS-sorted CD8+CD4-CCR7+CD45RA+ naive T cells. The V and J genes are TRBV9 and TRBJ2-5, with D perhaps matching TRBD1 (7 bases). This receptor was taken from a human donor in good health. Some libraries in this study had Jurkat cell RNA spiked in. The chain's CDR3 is CASSPGGSQETQYF. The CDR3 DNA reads TGTGCCAGCAGCCCAGGGGGGAGTCAAGAGACCCAGTACTTC. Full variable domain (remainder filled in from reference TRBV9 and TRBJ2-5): DSGVTQTPKHLITATGQRVTLRCSPRSGDLSVYWYQQSLDQGLQFLIQYYNGEERAKGNILERFSAQQFPDLHSELNLSSLELGDSALYFCASSPGGSQETQYFGPGTRLLVL.